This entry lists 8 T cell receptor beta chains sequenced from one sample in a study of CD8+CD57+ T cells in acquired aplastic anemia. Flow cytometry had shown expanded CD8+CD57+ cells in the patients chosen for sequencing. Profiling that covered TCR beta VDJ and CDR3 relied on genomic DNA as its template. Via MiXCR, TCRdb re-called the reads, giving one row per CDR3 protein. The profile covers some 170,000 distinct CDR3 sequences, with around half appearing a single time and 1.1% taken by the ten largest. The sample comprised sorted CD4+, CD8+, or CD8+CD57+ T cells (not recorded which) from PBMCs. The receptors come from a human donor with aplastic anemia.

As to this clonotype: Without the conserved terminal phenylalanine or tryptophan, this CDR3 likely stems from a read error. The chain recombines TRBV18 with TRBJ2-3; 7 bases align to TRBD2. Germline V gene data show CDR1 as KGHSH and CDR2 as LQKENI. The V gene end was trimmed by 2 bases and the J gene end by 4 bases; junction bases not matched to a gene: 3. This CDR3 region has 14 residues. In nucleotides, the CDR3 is TGTGCCAGCTCACCAACGAGCGGGGCAGATACGCAGTATCTT. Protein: CASSPTSGADTQYL.

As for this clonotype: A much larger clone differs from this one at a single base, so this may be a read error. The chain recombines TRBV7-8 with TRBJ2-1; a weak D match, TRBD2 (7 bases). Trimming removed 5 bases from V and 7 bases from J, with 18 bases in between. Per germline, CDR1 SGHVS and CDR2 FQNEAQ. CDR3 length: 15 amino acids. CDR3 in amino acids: CASSPGQGRGNEQFF. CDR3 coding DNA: TGTGCCAGCAGCCCGGGGCAGGGGCGGGGGAATGAGCAGTTCTTC.

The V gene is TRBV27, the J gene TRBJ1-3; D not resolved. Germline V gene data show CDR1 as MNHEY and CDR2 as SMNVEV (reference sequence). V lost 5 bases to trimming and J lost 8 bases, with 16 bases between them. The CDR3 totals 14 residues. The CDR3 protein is CASSPGSIGHTIYF. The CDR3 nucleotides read TGTGCCAGCAGTCCGGGGTCCATCGGGCACACCATATATTTT.

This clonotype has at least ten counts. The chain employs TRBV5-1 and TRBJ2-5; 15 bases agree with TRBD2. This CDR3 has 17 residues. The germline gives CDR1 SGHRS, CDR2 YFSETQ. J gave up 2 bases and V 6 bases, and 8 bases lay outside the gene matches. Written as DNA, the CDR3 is TGCGCCAGCACGCCGGGACTAGCGGGGGGTCCACAAGAGACCCAGTACTTC. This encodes CASTPGLAGGPQETQYF.

As DNA, the CDR3 is TGTGCCAGCAGCTTGAGGTCAGGTGCCGCTTTCTTT. This sequence encodes CASSLRSGAAFF. This sequence joins TRBV5-6 and TRBJ1-1, with D uncertain. Trimming removed 1 base at V and 11 bases at J, with 12 bases between. The germline CDR1 and CDR2 sequences are SGHDT and YYEEEE. This CDR3 has 12 residues.

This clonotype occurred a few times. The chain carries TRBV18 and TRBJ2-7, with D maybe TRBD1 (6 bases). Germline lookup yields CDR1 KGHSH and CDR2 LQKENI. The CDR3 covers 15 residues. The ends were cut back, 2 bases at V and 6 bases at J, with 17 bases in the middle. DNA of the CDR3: TGTGCCAGCTCACCATTTGAGGGGGTGATCTCCGAGCAGTACTTC. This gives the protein CASSPFEGVISEQYF.

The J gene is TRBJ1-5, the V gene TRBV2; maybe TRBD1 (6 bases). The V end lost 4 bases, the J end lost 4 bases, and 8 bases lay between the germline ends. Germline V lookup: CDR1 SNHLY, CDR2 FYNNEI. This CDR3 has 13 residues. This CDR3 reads CASSGTENQPQHF. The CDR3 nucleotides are TGTGCCAGCAGTGGGACAGAGAATCAGCCCCAGCATTTT. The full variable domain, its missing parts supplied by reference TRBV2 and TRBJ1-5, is EPEVTQTPSHQVTQMGQEVILRCVPISNHLYFYWYRQILGQKVEFLVSFYNNEISEKSEIFDDQFSVERPDGSNFTLKIRSTKLEDSAMYFCASSGTENQPQHFGDGTRLSIL.

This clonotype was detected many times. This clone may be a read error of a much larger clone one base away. CDR3 bases: TGTGCCAGCAGGGAGGAGACCCAGTACTTC. It codes for CASREETQYF. This chain joins TRBV28 and TRBJ2-5; no reliable D call. The CDR3 sequence is 10 residues long. The germline V gene has CDR1 MDHEN and CDR2 SYDVKM. The ends were cut back, 6 bases at V and 5 bases at J, with 4 bases in the middle.